Shown below are 29 T cell receptor beta chains from a single sample sequenced in a study of cytomegalovirus exposure and HLA in healthy donors. The method was immunoSEQ multiplex PCR; TCRdb's version includes in-frame clones alone and lacks a portion of them. The data show about 110,000 clones, about nine tenths seen once. The specimen sequenced was PBMCs. All receptors derive from a woman aged 18 to 35 in good health and CMV-seropositive.

This chain connects TRBV7-2 to TRBJ2-5; the D gene is possibly TRBD1 (5 bases). The germline V and J ends were trimmed by 1 base and 0 bases, with 9 bases remaining between them. The CDR3 contains 15 residues. Germline loops: CDR1 SGHTA, CDR2 FQGNSA. CDR3 in DNA: TGTGCCAGCAGCTTAGGCGTGACAGACCAAGAGACCCAGTACTTC. Amino acid sequence: CASSLGVTDQETQYF. Using reference TRBV7-2 and TRBJ2-5 for the parts outside the CDR3, the full variable domain is GAGVSQSPSNKVTEKGKDVELRCDPISGHTALYWYRQSLGQGLEFLIYFQGNSAPDKSGLPSDRFSAERTGGSVSTLTIQRTQQEDSAVYLCASSLGVTDQETQYFGPGTRLLVL.

V and J are TRBV6-5 and TRBJ2-5, with 8 bases fitting TRBD2. Germline loops: CDR1 MNHEY, CDR2 SVGAGI. The J segment lost 5 bases and the V segment lost 6 bases, leaving 8 bases of the junction unmatched. This CDR3 contains 14 residues. The CDR3 DNA follows: TGTGCCAGCAGAGAGCGGGGGAAGGGGGAGACCCAGTACTTC. It yields the protein CASRERGKGETQYF.

The chain has TRBV7-9 and TRBJ2-4, with a possible D match to TRBD2 (6 bases). CDR3 length: 13 residues. The V and J ends lost 5 bases and 5 bases respectively, with 10 bases between them. The germline V gene encodes CDR1 SEHNR and CDR2 FQNEAQ (reference sequence). The CDR3 region is CASSPPGENIQYF. CDR3 in DNA: TGTGCCAGCAGCCCCCCGGGAGAAAACATTCAGTACTTC.

The chain has TRBV18 and TRBJ1-1; TRBD1 is a possible D gene (6 bases). CDR3 length equals 14 residues. CDR1 and CDR2 from the germline V gene are KGHSH and LQKENI. Trimming took off 6 bases at V and 4 bases at J, with 15 bases between the two ends. This CDR3 reads CASSKQGASTEAFF. The CDR3 DNA is TGTGCCAGCTCTAAACAGGGTGCTAGCACTGAAGCTTTCTTT.

This clone was counted between two and nine times. The chain couples TRBV5-1 to TRBJ1-2; 8 bases align to TRBD1. Germline CDR1 and CDR2: SGHRS and YFSETQ. The V and J ends lost 4 bases and 7 bases, in that order; junction bases with no gene match: 3. The CDR3 has 12 residues. CDR3 nucleotide sequence: TGCGCCAGCAGCGGAACAGGGGGTGGCTACACCTTC. It codes for CASSGTGGGYTF.

CDR3 in amino acids: CASSLNIDTQYF. CDR3 in DNA: TGTGCCAGCAGCCTCAACATAGATACGCAGTATTTT. The gene calls are TRBV14 and TRBJ2-3; no clear D gene. V dropped 4 bases and J dropped 5 bases, with 7 bases sitting between them. The CDR3 extends over 12 amino acids. Per germline, CDR1 SGHDN and CDR2 FVKESK.

The rearrangement joins TRBV28 to TRBJ2-7; D is unclear. This CDR3 has 14 residues. Germline CDR1 is MDHEN and CDR2 is SYDVKM. The V end lost 3 bases, the J end lost 3 bases, and 12 bases lay between the germline ends. The DNA for the CDR3 is TGTGCCAGCAGTTTCGGTGCTAGGGACTACGAGCAGTACGTC. This translates into CASSFGARDYEQYV.

This clone was observed a single time. The chain combines TRBV6-5 with TRBJ2-1; possible D gene TRBD2, 6 bases. Trimming cost V 2 bases and J 4 bases, with 6 bases left between them. CDR3 length: 13 residues. The germline gives CDR1 MNHEY, CDR2 SVGAGI. CDR3: CASSYRGYNEQFF. CDR3 sequence (DNA): TGTGCCAGCAGTTACCGGGGGTACAATGAGCAGTTCTTC.

CDR3 loop: CASSVMGQLNYGYTF. The CDR3 DNA follows: TGTGCCAGCAGTGTTATGGGACAGCTTAACTATGGCTACACCTTC. The chain employs TRBV2 and TRBJ1-2; 7 bases agree with TRBD1. The V gene end was trimmed by 4 bases and the J gene end by 1 base; junction bases not matched to a gene: 6. CDR1 SNHLY and CDR2 FYNNEI come from the germline V gene. The CDR3 is 15 residues long.

This rearrangement joins TRBV11-2 to TRBJ1-1; D ambiguous. V was clipped by 6 bases and J by 2 bases, with 10 bases between them. The CDR3 loop spans 13 amino acids. Germline V CDR1 and CDR2: SGHAT, FQNNGV. CDR3 DNA: TGTGCCAGCAGTCCCAGCGGAAACACTGAAGCTTTCTTT. Its translation: CASSPSGNTEAFF.

The chain employs TRBV7-2 and TRBJ2-6; 8 bases map to TRBD1. From germline, CDR1 is SGHTA and CDR2 FQGNSA. The CDR3 is 18 amino acids. Trimming cost V 2 bases and J 4 bases; bases outside gene matches: 10. This CDR3 is CASSLHQGAGLGANVLTF. CDR3 nucleotides: TGTGCCAGCAGCTTACACCAGGGGGCAGGTCTGGGGGCCAACGTCCTGACTTTC.

The V call is TRBV2, the J call TRBJ1-3; D not resolved. V gave up 3 bases and J gave up 1 base, with 10 bases separating them. The CDR3 contains 15 residues. CDR1 and CDR2 from the germline V gene are SNHLY and FYNNEI. The CDR3 DNA reads TGTGCCAGCAGTGACCGTAGAGGTTCTGGAAACACCATATATTTT. Its protein product is CASSDRRGSGNTIYF.

J is TRBJ1-1 and V is TRBV18; perhaps TRBD1 as D (5 bases). CDR3 size: 15 residues. Germline CDR1 reads KGHSH; CDR2 reads LQKENI. V lost 3 bases, J lost 6 bases, and 17 bases lay in between. CDR3 nucleotides: TGTGCCAGCTCACCCCAGGGACGGCGGGGTGCTGAAGCTTTCTTT. This sequence encodes CASSPQGRRGAEAFF.

The J gene is TRBJ2-3, the V gene TRBV18; D perhaps matches TRBD1 (6 bases). The CDR3 totals 16 residues. From germline, CDR1 is KGHSH and CDR2 LQKENI. V lost 3 bases and J lost 0, with 13 bases in between. The DNA of the CDR3 is TGTGCCAGCTCACCCCTAGGACAGCCTAGCACAGATACGCAGTATTTT. It is translated as CASSPLGQPSTDTQYF.

The gene calls are TRBV28 and TRBJ1-1; 7 nucleotides agree with TRBD1. This CDR3 has 15 amino acids. Trimming removed 5 bases from V and 8 bases from J; junction bases left unmatched: 14. In germline, CDR1 is MDHEN, CDR2 SYDVKM. The CDR3, as DNA: TGTGCCAGCAGTCCGACTGAGACAGGGTCCGGGGAAGCTTTCTTT. Encoded protein: CASSPTETGSGEAFF. Complete variable domain (other parts from reference TRBV28 and TRBJ1-1): DVKVTQSSRYLVKRTGEKVFLECVQDMDHENMFWYRQDPGLGLRLIYFSYDVKMKEKGDIPEGYSVSREKKERFSLILESASTNQTSMYLCASSPTETGSGEAFFGQGTRLTVV.

The CDR3 is CASSLGDKRGISSTDTQYF. CDR3 nucleotides: TGTGCCAGCAGCTTAGGGGACAAGCGGGGGATTTCTAGCACAGATACGCAGTATTTT. The chain recombines TRBV7-7 with TRBJ2-3, with 8 bases that match TRBD2. This CDR3 contains 19 residues. Per germline, CDR1 SSHAT and CDR2 FNYEAQ (reference sequence). Trimming at V came to 1 base and at J to 0 bases, leaving 12 bases not matched to a gene.

The chain couples TRBV29-1 to TRBJ1-1; the match to TRBD1 covers 7 bases. The CDR3 is 14 residues long. Germline CDR1 and CDR2: SQVTM and ANQGSEA. The V gene end was trimmed by 5 bases and the J gene end by 0 bases; junction bases not matched to a gene: 6. As DNA, the CDR3 is TGCAGCGTTAACCCAACAGGGGTGAACACTGAAGCTTTCTTT. Amino acids: CSVNPTGVNTEAFF.

The rearrangement uses TRBV7-2 and TRBJ2-5, with TRBD2 matching 13 bases. CDR1 and CDR2 from the germline V gene are SGHTA and FQGNSA. The CDR3 extends over 15 amino acids. The ends lost 5 bases at V and 4 bases at J; junction bases unmatched: 4. CDR3 residues: CASSPRTSGGETQYF. The CDR3 region has the DNA TGTGCCAGCAGCCCCAGGACTAGCGGGGGAGAGACCCAGTACTTC.

This clone was seen a handful of times. The V gene is TRBV28, the J gene TRBJ1-2, with 7 bases aligning to TRBD1. CDR3 size: 14 residues. V trimming: 7 bases; J trimming: 4 bases; junction bases outside the gene matches: 9. Germline V CDR1 and CDR2: MDHEN, SYDVKM. This CDR3 is CASTRRGLGYGYTF. The CDR3 DNA reads TGTGCCAGCACCCGAAGGGGGCTAGGCTATGGCTACACCTTC.

The chain combines TRBV19 with TRBJ2-2; 7 nucleotides match TRBD1. The germline V gene has CDR1 LNHDA and CDR2 SQIVND (reference sequence). The CDR3 covers 14 residues. The J segment lost 6 bases and the V segment lost 9 bases, leaving 10 bases of the junction unmatched. CDR3 coding DNA: TGTGCCAGCCAGACAGGGTCGGAATCCGGGGAGCTGTTTTTT. It specifies CASQTGSESGELFF. Drawing the rest from reference TRBV19 and TRBJ2-2, the complete variable domain is DGGITQSPKYLFRKEGQNVTLSCEQNLNHDAMYWYRQDPGQGLRLIYYSQIVNDFQKGDIAEGYSVSREKKESFPLTVTSAQKNPTAFYLCASQTGSESGELFFGEGSRLTVL.

This clone was detected only a few times. The chain joins TRBV7-2 to TRBJ1-6; D ambiguous. Trimming pared 3 bases from V and 9 bases from J, leaving 9 bases between. The V gene's germline CDR1 is SGHTA and CDR2 FQGNSA. The CDR3 has 13 amino acids. CDR3 bases: TGTGCCAGCAGCTTCAGACACCTTTCACCCCTCCACTTT. The encoded protein is CASSFRHLSPLHF.

The rearrangement joins TRBV6-4 to TRBJ1-1; the match to TRBD1 covers 9 bases. This CDR3 spans 13 amino acids. V trimming: 0 bases; J trimming: 8 bases; junction bases outside the gene matches: 1. The V gene's germline CDR1 is MRHNA and CDR2 SNTAGT. This CDR3 is CASSDSGTGEAFF. Here the CDR3 DNA reads TGTGCCAGCAGTGACTCAGGGACAGGGGAAGCTTTCTTT.

The chain uses TRBV9 and TRBJ1-2, with 8 bases lining up with TRBD1. This CDR3 contains 17 residues. The trim removed 3 bases at V and 0 bases at J, leaving 10 bases unmatched. Germline V gives CDR1 SGDLS, CDR2 YYNGEE. CDR3 sequence (DNA): TGTGCCAGCAGCGGCCCCGGGACAGGATCTACTAACTATGGCTACACCTTC. Its translation: CASSGPGTGSTNYGYTF.

This chain links TRBV11-2 with TRBJ2-7; D may be TRBD1 (6 bases). V lost 8 bases and J lost 0, with 14 bases in between. The V gene's germline CDR1 is SGHAT and CDR2 FQNNGV. The CDR3 contains 14 residues. CDR3 loop: CASGPDRSSYEQYF. Written as DNA, the CDR3 is TGTGCCAGCGGACCAGACAGGAGCTCCTACGAGCAGTACTTC.

The chain employs TRBV29-1 and TRBJ2-2; D may be TRBD2 (5 bases). This CDR3 is built from 16 residues. The ends were cut back, 0 bases at V and 3 bases at J, with 14 bases in the middle. CDR1 is SQVTM, CDR2 ANQGSEA, per germline. This CDR3 reads CSVEEWTHNHTGELFF. CDR3 nucleotides: TGCAGCGTTGAAGAATGGACTCACAACCACACCGGGGAGCTGTTTTTT.

The chain combines TRBV21-1 with TRBJ1-5. TRBV21-1 is described as a pseudogene. The CDR3 extends over 14 amino acids. CDR3 protein: CASSAEGRNQPQHF. CDR3 nucleotide sequence: TGTGCCAGCTCCGCTGAGGGTCGGAATCAGCCCCAGCATTTT.

The chain is built from TRBV2 and TRBJ1-5; TRBD1 matches at 7 bases. Germline V CDR1 and CDR2: SNHLY, FYNNEI. Losses at the gene ends were 7 bases for V and 12 bases for J; bases not matched to a gene: 12. The CDR3 contains 13 residues. As DNA, the CDR3 is TGTGCCAGCACTGTACAAGAGGGGGCATACCAGCATTTT. It specifies CASTVQEGAYQHF.

The CDR3 reads CASSLAVMAGHTGELFF. Here the CDR3 DNA reads TGTGCCAGCAGCTTAGCAGTTATGGCAGGTCACACCGGGGAGCTGTTTTTT. The chain links TRBV7-7 to TRBJ2-2; D is unresolved. Germline CDR1 and CDR2: SSHAT and FNYEAQ (reference sequence). The CDR3 is 17 amino acids. V was pared by 0 bases and J by 3 bases, with 14 bases between.

The chain recombines TRBV7-9 with TRBJ1-1; D gene ambiguous. There are 12 residues in the CDR3. The V end lost 5 bases, the J end lost 8 bases, and 12 bases lay between the germline ends. Germline lookup yields CDR1 SEHNR and CDR2 FQNEAQ (reference sequence). The chain's CDR3 is CASSPSTIEAFF. CDR3 nucleotide sequence: TGTGCCAGCAGCCCCAGTACGATAGAAGCTTTCTTT.